The 6 T cell receptor beta chains below come from one sample, sequenced in a study of post-analysis software for immune sequencing data. Study findings and constraints: Relative to controls, patients had 4 or 5 TRBV segments at higher frequency, with TRBV5-6, TRBV5-1 and TRBV20-1 among these.

Prepared libraries of TCR beta cDNA carried unique molecular identifiers. TCRdb re-called the PCR reads with MiXCR, one entry per CDR3 protein. Of fewer than 850,000 distinct CDR3 sequences listed, approximately 30% are singletons. Antigen specificity for these receptors is unknown. The source material was blood. The receptors come from a girl aged 10 to 17 with multiple sclerosis.

The chain couples TRBV20-1 to TRBJ2-4, with TRBD1 matching over 12 bases. This CDR3 spans 15 amino acids. CDR1 and CDR2 (germline): DFQATT, SNEGSKA (reference sequence). V shed 5 bases, J shed 3 bases, and the junction held 5 bases outside the gene matches. CDR3 loop: CSAGTGGTGKNIQYF. Written as DNA, the CDR3 is TGCAGTGCTGGGACAGGGGGCACTGGCAAAAACATTCAGTACTTC.

This clonotype was counted between two and nine times. The gene calls are TRBV15 and TRBJ2-3; D is possibly TRBD1 or TRBD2 (6 bases each). This CDR3 contains 15 residues. V was clipped by 8 bases and J by 1 base, with 16 bases between them. Germline assignment: CDR1 LNHNV and CDR2 YYDKDF (reference sequence). Here the CDR3 DNA reads TGTGCCACCGCTTTCGGGGGCTGGGGCACAGATACGCAGTATTTT. This encodes CATAFGGWGTDTQYF.

This clonotype was counted between two and nine times. The chain carries TRBV29-1 and TRBJ2-1, with 7 bases aligning to TRBD1. From germline, CDR1 is SQVTM and CDR2 ANQGSEA. V was clipped by 7 bases and J by 4 bases; unmatched bases: 10. The CDR3 length is 14 residues. The CDR3 DNA reads as TGCAGCGGAAGGCCGGGACAGTTTTACAATGAGCAGTTCTTC. This codes for CSGRPGQFYNEQFF.

This sequence joins TRBV6-4 and TRBJ2-6, with D possibly matching TRBD2 (6 bases). Germline V gene lookup returns CDR1 MRHNA and CDR2 SNTAGT. The V gene lost 6 bases and the J gene lost 3 bases, with 18 bases spanning the gap. This CDR3 spans 17 amino acids. The CDR3 reads CASSYGTGTVGANVLTF. CDR3 DNA: TGTGCCAGCAGCTACGGGACGGGGACTGTTGGGGCCAACGTCCTGACTTTC.

The chain recombines TRBV7-2 with TRBJ2-2; D perhaps matches TRBD2 (6 bases). With 6 bases removed from V and 2 bases from J, the gap between germline ends came to 13 bases. This CDR3 comprises 15 residues. Germline CDR1 is SGHTA and CDR2 is FQGNSA. CDR3 in amino acids: CASRRQGGNTGELFF. The CDR3 nucleotides are TGTGCCAGCAGAAGGCAGGGAGGAAACACCGGGGAGCTGTTTTTT. Full variable domain (missing parts from reference TRBV7-2 and TRBJ2-2): GAGVSQSPSNKVTEKGKDVELRCDPISGHTALYWYRQSLGQGLEFLIYFQGNSAPDKSGLPSDRFSAERTGGSVSTLTIQRTQQEDSAVYLCASRRQGGNTGELFFGEGSRLTVL.

This clonotype was seen a few times. The rearrangement joins TRBV18 to TRBJ2-3; the match to TRBD2 covers 11 bases. Germline V lookup: CDR1 KGHSH, CDR2 LQKENI. CDR3 length: 17 amino acids. Germline trimming cut 4 bases from V and 0 bases from J; bases unmatched to any gene: 6. The CDR3 spells CASSRSGLAASTDTQYF. DNA of the CDR3: TGTGCCAGCTCACGCTCGGGACTAGCGGCCAGCACAGATACGCAGTATTTT.